These T cell receptor beta chains were read from a single sample in a study of T cells in Graves' hyperthyroidism and ophthalmopathy. TCRdb reprocessed the multiplex PCR reads with MiXCR, giving one entry per CDR3 protein. Of about 540,000 distinct CDR3 sequences listed, just over 45% were seen once; the top ten hold 8.2%. The sequenced material came from peripheral blood or thyroid tissue (not recorded which). These receptors were collected from a young woman with Graves' hyperthyroidism. The CDR3 runs from the conserved cysteine through the conserved F or W. The order of the fields is clone size, V gene, CDR3 protein. Not every row has a clone size; where given, it reads once, few, many or a size class.

>many|TRBV2
CATRGGLSGYTF
>-|TRBV29-1
CSVHRDRAYEQYF
>few|TRBV10-3
CAISATTGNSPLHF
>-|TRBV2
CASSEPGTLHF
>many|TRBV29-1
CSVAPRTFGYTEAFF
>once|TRBV7-9
CASSLVGTASPLHF
>-|TRBV29-1
CASSHLAGEQYF
>few|TRBV2
CASSETEVMDEKLFF
>few|TRBV5-1
CASSSGIRETQYF
>many|TRBV9
CASSVDGRSNQPQHF
>few|TRBV10-3
CAISEKDGTGELFF
>few|TRBV20-1
CSAFDGNSYEQYF
>-|TRBV9
CASSESVTSNTEKLFF
>few|TRBV29-1
CSAEGLLAGAGEQYF
>-|TRBV7-2
CASSLGADWTEAFF
>-|TRBV7-9
CASSQVRDWGEAFF
>-|TRBV20-1
CSASRDRGSYEQYF
>-|TRBV7-2
CASSLLAGDQQYF
>few|TRBV6-6
CASSLTGGSGGELFF
>few|TRBV7-9
CASSLVWNTNYGYTF
>-|TRBV25-1
CASSYGGGVNTEAFF
>-|TRBV24-1
CATSDVRTVNSYEQYF